This T cell receptor beta chain is drawn from a study of Graves' ophthalmopathy and Graves' hyperthyroidism (dated by TCRdb to the late 2010s). Study-wide context: Peripheral blood was collected at initial diagnosis, prior to any treatment. In over five hyperthyroidism patients, the T-cell repertoires found in thyroid tissue were compared with those found in blood. In total, 135 blood samples were TCR-sequenced: approximately 42 ophthalmopathy, under 85 hyperthyroidism and about 17 hyperthyroidism-to-ophthalmopathy patients. The study used signatures of the TCR beta repertoire to tell Graves' ophthalmopathy apart from Graves' hyperthyroidism and to predict which patients would progress to ophthalmopathy. Following sampling, methimazole starting at 30 mg daily was administered to hyperthyroidism patients, and high-dose intravenous methylprednisolone was administered to ophthalmopathy patients. A discovery set of 100 patients (43 ophthalmopathy, 60 or so stable hyperthyroidism) was enrolled to explore V-J signatures distinguishing ophthalmopathy from hyperthyroidism. The independent validation cohort included approximately 19 hyperthyroidism patients plus 17 patients who later progressed from hyperthyroidism to ophthalmopathy. General conclusions and limits of the study: In validation, the model predicted ophthalmopathy progression with roughly 68% sensitivity and roughly 72% specificity; some 13 predicted patients were CT-confirmed with GO in a median of about 6.2 months. Sample size was not statistically predetermined, and group allocation was not concealed from the investigators. Most expanded thyroid clonotypes with a frequency above 0.001 also appeared in blood, which suggests that blood repertoires may reflect the immune response in the thyroid. In cross-validation, the 13-signature model distinguished ophthalmopathy from stable hyperthyroidism with around 90% sensitivity and 81% to 82% specificity, while in the test set the corresponding values were around 79% and 71%.

This clonotype was counted many times. This clone's antigen is unknown. No much larger clonotype is one base removed from it; base qualities were not supplied. For repertoire sequencing, the TCR beta CDR3 regions were amplified from RNA transcripts. A first-round RT-PCR used HTBI primers with the Qiagen OneStep RT-PCR kit, followed by a second-round multiplex PCR, size selection and purification. Sequencing of the libraries was carried out on an Illumina HiSeq2000 in paired-end mode with 100 bp reads. Regarding the original processing steps: Reads were processed with SOAPnuke, discarding reads with adapters, uncalled bases, mean Phred below 15, or no exact constant-primer or identifier match. COPE v1.2.5 was used to merge high-quality paired reads. Each unique nucleotide sequence was treated as a clonotype, and MiTCR v1.1 was used to align the clonotypes to the IMGT TRB V, D and J references. Analysis was restricted to V-J combinations with a frequency above 0.0001, which covered approximately 99% of repertoires. For each V-J combination, a TCR clonal expansion and chaos score was defined as the ratio of F50 clonal expansion to chaos observed in the TCRdist matrix. Welch's t-statistics and random forest were used to reduce features to about 14 V-J combinations, which were fed into a naive Bayes classifier. Thyroid-blood repertoire similarity was quantified with the Morisita-Horn index. Using fastp at Q25 and MiXCR, TCRdb reprocessed the public reads and kept productive beta chains. CDR3 protein sequences are deduplicated, and each keeps its most common genes and DNA. None of the V and J calls come from the authors' own analysis; TCRdb made them. The sample table records about 740,000 distinct CDR3 sequences; 40% of these occur just once. The ten largest clones take up roughly 46% of the sample.

From the cysteine up to the phenylalanine, the CDR3 has a length of 14 residues. Of all the DNA, just the CDR3 is kept, 42 bases in frame from base 1. V gives up 0 bases and J gives up 5 bases, and the segment between their germline ends measures 13 bases. Per the germline V gene, SQVTM is the CDR1 and ANQGSEA is the CDR2. The ophthalmopathy patients had moderately to severely active disease, with a Clinical Activity Score of 3 or higher, a NOSPECS grade of 4 or higher, and a disease duration of less than 3 months. Patients with other autoimmune diseases, uncontrolled infections, pregnancy or lactation were excluded from the study. Diagnosis was based on clinical symptoms, serum thyroxine, TRAb, thyroid ultrasound and orbital computed tomography. Using Ficoll-Paque density gradient centrifugation, PBMCs were isolated from 10 ml of fresh peripheral blood. Trizol reagent was used to extract the total RNA, and its quality was then checked on an Agilent 2100 Bioanalyzer.

The chain is encoded by TRBV29-1 joined to TRBJ2-5; possibly the D gene is TRBD1, per 6 matching bases. Sequencing input: peripheral blood. This TCR derives from an adult man with Graves' ophthalmopathy. In nucleotide form, the sequence is TGCAGCGTTGAAGATGCAGCAGGGGATGAGACCCAGTACTTC. Its translation reads: CSVEDAAGDETQYF. Outside the CDR3, residues come from the reference TRBV29-1 and TRBJ2-5 proteins, so the full variable domain is: SAVISQKPSRDICQRGTSLTIQCQVDSQVTMMFWYRQQPGQSLTLIATANQGSEATYESGFVIDKFPISRPNLTFSTLTVSNMSPEDSSIYLCSVEDAAGDETQYFGPGTRLLVL.